Below are 32 T cell receptor beta chains sequenced from a single sample in a study of blood T cell repertoires in COVID-19. Repertoires were generated with immunoSEQ multiplex PCR, while TCRdb's copy carries only in-frame clones and drops some. The sample carries tens of thousands of clones, under 90% recorded once. The sample taken for sequencing was peripheral blood. These TCRs come from a woman aged 70-85 years with acute or convalescent COVID-19.

The CDR3 reads CASSYSEGSSDGYTF. The DNA for the CDR3 is TGTGCCAGCAGTTACTCGGAGGGTAGTTCTGACGGCTACACCTTC. The J gene is TRBJ1-2, the V gene TRBV6-5; D is uncertain. The CDR3 covers 15 residues. Between the trimmed V and J ends, which lost 0 bases and 8 bases, there was a span of 16 bases. The V gene's germline CDR1 is MNHEY and CDR2 SVGAGI.

The chain recombines TRBV6-6 with TRBJ1-6; TRBD1 might be the D (5 bases). Trimming stripped 8 bases from V and 7 bases from J, with 6 bases between. The CDR3 has 11 residues. CDR1 and CDR2 from the germline V gene are MNHNY and SVGAGI (reference sequence). CDR3 in amino acids: CASGGNSPLHF. The CDR3 DNA follows: TGTGCCAGCGGGGGGAATTCACCCCTCCACTTT.

V and J are TRBV6-5 and TRBJ1-4; D may be TRBD1 (6 bases). The germline V gene encodes CDR1 MNHEY and CDR2 SVGAGI. The CDR3 contains 15 residues. Trimming stripped 6 bases from V and 5 bases from J, with 16 bases between. The CDR3: CASSGPQRGNEKLFF. The CDR3 nucleotides read TGTGCCAGCAGCGGACCTCAGAGGGGGAATGAAAAACTGTTTTTT.

The gene calls are TRBV10-3 and TRBJ2-7; a weak D match, TRBD1 (5 bases). Germline V lookup: CDR1 ENHRY, CDR2 SYGVKD. The germline V and J ends were trimmed by 10 bases and 4 bases, with 26 bases remaining between them. The CDR3 loop spans 16 amino acids. The CDR3 loop is CATNLPTLGHLYEQYV. The CDR3 nucleotides read TGTGCCACCAATCTCCCTACATTAGGACACCTTTACGAGCAGTACGTC.

The V gene is TRBV2, the J gene TRBJ1-4; D possibly corresponds to TRBD1 (6 bases). This CDR3 is 13 amino acids long. V dropped 7 bases and J dropped 4 bases, with 10 bases sitting between them. Germline assignment: CDR1 SNHLY and CDR2 FYNNEI. Here the CDR3 DNA reads TGTGCCAGCACCGGACAGCTTAATGAAAAACTGTTTTTT. Its protein is CASTGQLNEKLFF.

J is TRBJ1-3 and V is TRBV10-3; 11 bases are shared with TRBD1. With V trimmed by 3 bases and J by 4 bases, 5 bases remained unmatched. CDR3 length equals 16 residues. The germline CDR1 and CDR2 sequences are ENHRY and SYGVKD. The CDR3 sequence: CAISDWDRGTGNTIYF. The CDR3 bases are TGTGCCATCAGTGACTGGGACAGGGGGACAGGAAACACCATATATTTT.

This rearrangement joins TRBV27 to TRBJ2-1, with 9 bases aligning to TRBD2. The CDR3 has 15 residues. Germline V gene sequence: CDR1 MNHEY, CDR2 SMNVEV (reference sequence). V was clipped by 6 bases and J by 6 bases; unmatched bases: 9. The CDR3 coding sequence is TGTGCCAGCAGGATCTTAGCGGGAGAGTTCAATGAGCAGTTCTTC. It codes for CASRILAGEFNEQFF.

This chain links TRBV6-1 with TRBJ2-3, with 9 nucleotides matching TRBD1. The CDR3 has 15 amino acids. V was clipped by 1 base and J by 1 base; unmatched bases: 0. Germline V gene data show CDR1 as MNHNS and CDR2 as SASEGT. This CDR3 reads CASSEGQGGTDTQYF. In DNA form, the CDR3 reads TGTGCCAGCAGTGAAGGACAGGGGGGCACAGATACGCAGTATTTT.

The table lists this clone with a count of one. The chain employs TRBV18 and TRBJ1-3; D might be TRBD1 (5 bases). Trimming shortened V by 3 bases and J by 0 bases, and 12 bases separated the two germline ends. Germline assignment: CDR1 KGHSH and CDR2 LQKENI. This CDR3 contains 16 residues. Written as DNA, the CDR3 is TGTGCCAGCTCACCCCTCCCAGACAGCTCTGGAAACACCATATATTTT. It encodes CASSPLPDSSGNTIYF.

The chain has TRBV7-2 and TRBJ2-3, with 11 bases aligning to TRBD2. Trimming at V came to 5 bases and at J to 2 bases, leaving 6 bases not matched to a gene. The CDR3 has 16 amino acids. Germline V gene data show CDR1 as SGHTA and CDR2 as FQGNSA. CDR3 in DNA: TGTGCCAGCAGCCGCGGACTAGCGGGTTTCACAGATACGCAGTATTTT. Translated: CASSRGLAGFTDTQYF.

J is TRBJ2-7 and V is TRBV21-1; TRBD2 is the table's D call, not checked against the DNA. TRBV21-1 is a pseudogene. CDR3 length: 12 amino acids. The DNA for the CDR3 is TGTGCCAGCCGCTATCAGCGCTACGAGCAGTACGTC. It translates to CASRYQRYEQYV.

The V and J genes are TRBV7-8 and TRBJ2-3; 8 bases align to TRBD2. V gave up 2 bases and J gave up 1 base; unmatched junction bases: 2. The germline gives CDR1 SGHVS, CDR2 FQNEAQ. The length of the CDR3 is 15 residues. The CDR3 region has the DNA TGTGCCAGCAGCTTATACGGGAGGGGCACAGATACGCAGTATTTT. Translating gives CASSLYGRGTDTQYF. The full variable domain, rest sourced from reference TRBV7-8 and TRBJ2-3, is GAGVSQSPRYKVAKRGQDVALRCDPISGHVSLFWYQQALGQGPEFLTYFQNEAQLDKSGLPSDRFFAERPEGSVSTLKIQRTQQEDSAVYLCASSLYGRGTDTQYFGPGTRLTVL.

This sequence joins TRBV25-1 and TRBJ1-1; 8 nucleotides match TRBD1. CDR1 and CDR2 from the germline V gene are MGHDK and SYGVNS. CDR3 length: 15 amino acids. The V gene end was trimmed by 1 base and the J gene end by 3 bases; junction bases not matched to a gene: 4. For the CDR3, the DNA is TGTGCCAGCAGTGAATCAGGGGGCAGGGACACTGAAGCTTTCTTT. Protein sequence: CASSESGGRDTEAFF.

The chain joins TRBV5-8 to TRBJ1-1, with 7 bases aligning to TRBD1. This CDR3 has 15 amino acids. Germline-derived CDR1 and CDR2 are SGHTS and YDEGEE. V lost 3 bases to trimming and J lost 1 base; unmatched junction nucleotides: 6. CDR3 DNA sequence: TGTGCCAGCAGCTCCGGGACAGCTCGGAACACTGAAGCTTTCTTT. It encodes CASSSGTARNTEAFF. Based on the CDR3 plus reference TRBV5-8 and TRBJ1-1, the full variable domain is EAGVTQSPTHLIKTRGQQATLRCSPISGHTSVYWYQQALGLGLQFLLWYDEGEERNRGNFPPRFSGRQFPNYSSELNVNALELEDSALYLCASSSGTARNTEAFFGQGTRLTVV.

The chain is built from TRBV27 and TRBJ2-1; 7 bases line up with TRBD1. Germline V CDR1 and CDR2: MNHEY, SMNVEV (reference sequence). J gave up 2 bases and V 2 bases, and 3 bases lay outside the gene matches. The CDR3 is 15 amino acids. As DNA, the CDR3 is TGTGCCAGCAGTTTAGACAGGGCCCCCTACAATGAGCAGTTCTTC. Residues: CASSLDRAPYNEQFF.

Notes on this clone: The sample carries other DNA sequences with the same CDR3. V usage is TRBV3-1 (or the pseudogene TRBV3-2) and J usage is TRBJ2-2, with 12 bases aligning to TRBD2. Germline-derived CDR1 and CDR2 are LGHDT and YNNKEL (reference sequence). V dropped 1 base and J dropped 6; count of bases not matched to a gene: 3. The CDR3 runs 16 residues. CDR3 DNA: TGTGCCAGCAGCCAAGCTAGCGGGGGGGCTGCCGGGGAGCTGTTTTTT. It yields the protein CASSQASGGAAGELFF.

This chain joins TRBV19 and TRBJ2-5; 12 bases are a match to TRBD2. In germline, CDR1 is LNHDA, CDR2 SQIVND (reference sequence). J lost 1 base, V lost 4 bases, and 4 bases had no gene match. The CDR3 contains 16 residues. CDR3 amino acids: CASSNQGLAGQETQYF. CDR3 coding DNA: TGTGCCAGTAGTAACCAGGGACTAGCGGGCCAAGAGACCCAGTACTTC.

The rearrangement links TRBV28 to TRBJ1-1; TRBD1 might be the D (5 bases). The CDR3 is 15 residues long. Germline CDR1 and CDR2: MDHEN and SYDVKM. Trimming took off 5 bases at V and 3 bases at J, with 16 bases between the two ends. The CDR3 bases are TGTGCCAGCAGTCGACCTTGGGGGGGAGACACTGAAGCTTTCTTT. Amino acids: CASSRPWGGDTEAFF.

This chain uses TRBV6-5 with TRBJ1-2; 7 nucleotides line up with TRBD1. Germline assignment: CDR1 MNHEY and CDR2 SVGAGI. J gave up 8 bases and V 7 bases, and 13 bases lay outside the gene matches. This CDR3 has 14 amino acids. In DNA form, the CDR3 reads TGTGCCAGCAATTTGGACGACAGGGCCAGGGGCTACACCTTC. Its translation: CASNLDDRARGYTF.

The chain joins TRBV6-6 to TRBJ2-1; 13 nucleotides agree with TRBD2. J was trimmed by 2 bases and V by 4 bases; bases with no gene match: 2. Germline-derived CDR1 and CDR2 are MNHNY and SVGAGI (reference sequence). This CDR3 has 16 amino acids. CDR3 loop: CASSWTSGGPYNEQFF. The CDR3 DNA follows: TGTGCCAGCAGTTGGACTAGCGGGGGCCCCTACAATGAGCAGTTCTTC.

This clone turned up a few times. The chain has TRBV3-1 (or the pseudogene TRBV3-2) and TRBJ2-7; 11 positions agree with TRBD2. The V and J ends lost 5 bases and 3 bases, in that order; junction bases with no gene match: 3. This CDR3 is built from 14 residues. From germline, CDR1 is LGHDT and CDR2 YNNKEL (reference sequence). This CDR3 reads CASSAGLAVYEQYV. The CDR3 DNA is TGTGCCAGCAGCGCGGGACTAGCGGTCTACGAGCAGTACGTC.

V is TRBV6-1 and J is TRBJ1-5; a possible D gene is TRBD1 (5 bases). The germline V and J ends were trimmed by 1 base and 10 bases, with 23 bases remaining between them. CDR3 length: 17 amino acids. The germline V gene has CDR1 MNHNS and CDR2 SASEGT. The CDR3, as DNA: TGTGCCAGCAGTGAAGGTCCTTGGGGGGGGTCGATCATACCCCAGCATTTT. It is translated as CASSEGPWGGSIIPQHF.

The chain recombines TRBV27 with TRBJ2-5; 11 bases fit TRBD1. The V gene's germline CDR1 is MNHEY and CDR2 SMNVEV (reference sequence). The V and J ends lost 7 bases and 5 bases, in that order; junction bases with no gene match: 24. The CDR3 runs to 20 residues. For the CDR3, the DNA is TGTGCCAGCACCAGATCAGCCGAGGACAGGGGGCGCAGGGGTTCGGAGACCCAGTACTTC. This codes for CASTRSAEDRGRRGSETQYF.

V and J are TRBV7-2 and TRBJ2-5; maybe TRBD1 (5 bases). CDR1 and CDR2 (germline): SGHTA, FQGNSA. This CDR3 is built from 15 residues. V was clipped by 5 bases and J by 1 base, with 14 bases between them. The DNA of the CDR3 is TGTGCCAGCAGCCAAACTCAAAGGGGCCAAGAGACCCAGTACTTC. Translated, it gives CASSQTQRGQETQYF.

This clone was observed once. The genes are TRBV28 and TRBJ2-6; D is uncertain. V lost 2 bases to trimming and J lost 4 bases, with 9 bases between them. Germline V gene sequence: CDR1 MDHEN, CDR2 SYDVKM. There are 15 residues in the CDR3. CDR3 residues: CASSLPTRGANVLTF. The DNA of the CDR3 is TGTGCCAGCAGTTTACCTACTCGAGGGGCCAACGTCCTGACTTTC.

CDR3 DNA sequence: TGTGCCAGCAGCGTAGGAGGGAACACCGGGGAGCTGTTTTTT. As protein: CASSVGGNTGELFF. The gene calls are TRBV9 and TRBJ2-2; no firm D call. Germline CDR1 SGDLS, CDR2 YYNGEE. The CDR3 totals 14 residues. V was pared by 0 bases and J by 1 base, with 4 bases between.

The rearrangement joins TRBV28 to TRBJ2-3; TRBD2 aligns across 9 bases. The CDR3 runs 15 residues. J gave up 6 bases and V 3 bases, and 7 bases lay outside the gene matches. Germline V CDR1 and CDR2: MDHEN, SYDVKM. DNA for the CDR3: TGTGCCAGCAGTTTGGTGGGGACTAGCAGTGATACGCAGTATTTT. As protein: CASSLVGTSSDTQYF. The full variable domain, rest sourced from reference TRBV28 and TRBJ2-3, is DVKVTQSSRYLVKRTGEKVFLECVQDMDHENMFWYRQDPGLGLRLIYFSYDVKMKEKGDIPEGYSVSREKKERFSLILESASTNQTSMYLCASSLVGTSSDTQYFGPGTRLTVL.

This rearrangement joins TRBV19 to TRBJ2-3; TRBD2 might be the D (5 bases). The CDR3 extends over 14 amino acids. The V gene's germline CDR1 is LNHDA and CDR2 SQIVND (reference sequence). The ends were cut back, 5 bases at V and 3 bases at J, with 12 bases in the middle. The DNA of the CDR3 is TGTGCCAGTAGTGCCCGGACTGATACAGATACGCAGTATTTT. Amino acids: CASSARTDTDTQYF.

This chain uses TRBV7-2 with TRBJ2-3; 10 bases are a match to TRBD2. This CDR3 contains 17 residues. V shed 5 bases and J 2 bases; nucleotides not matched to a gene: 10. Germline assignment: CDR1 SGHTA and CDR2 FQGNSA. CDR3 in DNA: TGTGCCAGCAGCAAAAATTATCTAGCGGGGGACACAGATACGCAGTATTTT. Translating gives CASSKNYLAGDTDTQYF.

This clone turned up a few times. The chain combines TRBV10-1 with TRBJ1-1; D call uncertain. V shed 3 bases and J shed 0 bases, with 8 bases lying between them. CDR1 and CDR2 from the germline V gene are WNHNN and SYGVQD (reference sequence). CDR3 length: 14 amino acids. CDR3 sequence reads: CASSDGDLNTEAFF. In DNA, the CDR3 is TGCGCCAGCAGTGACGGAGATTTGAACACTGAAGCTTTCTTT.

This clone was seen just once. V and J are TRBV5-4 and TRBJ1-1; 12 nucleotides line up with TRBD1. This CDR3 region has 14 residues. With V trimmed by 4 bases and J by 4 bases, 2 bases remained unmatched. Germline lookup yields CDR1 SGHNT and CDR2 YYREEE (reference sequence). CDR3 bases: TGTGCCAGCAGCGGGGACAGGGGGCCCACTGAAGCTTTCTTT. It encodes CASSGDRGPTEAFF.

The chain employs TRBV30 and TRBJ1-1, with TRBD1 as a possible D gene (6 bases). Germline loops: CDR1 GTSNPN, CDR2 SVGIG (reference sequence). The CDR3 runs 13 residues. Trimming left V 4 bases short and J 3 bases short, with 12 bases between. CDR3 bases: TGTGCCTGGAATCTAGGGGGTGACACTGAAGCTTTCTTT. Its translation is CAWNLGGDTEAFF.